These T cell receptor beta chains were read from a single sample in a study of blood T cell repertoires in COVID-19. The method was immunoSEQ multiplex PCR; TCRdb's version includes in-frame clones alone and lacks a portion of them. The table lists about 480,000 clones, 85% to 90% of them singletons. Sequenced: peripheral blood. These receptor sequences come from a woman aged 45-65 years with COVID-19, enrolled during active disease. Both conserved end residues are part of each CDR3. D genes are given only for firm matches. Rows give clone size only sometimes, using once, few, many, or a class for an expanded clone.

d_call: -
clone_size: -
v_call: TRBV23-1
j_call: TRBJ1-5
cdr3_nt: TGCGCCAGCAGTCCAAATCCACGGGGGTTGGGGCCCCAGCATTTT
cdr3_aa: CASSPNPRGLGPQHF

d_call: -
clone_size: -
v_call: TRBV21-1
j_call: TRBJ2-1
cdr3_nt: TGTGCCAGCAGGGATAGCGGTGCCTACAATGAGCAGTTCTTC
cdr3_aa: CASRDSGAYNEQFF

d_call: TRBD2
clone_size: -
v_call: TRBV3-1/TRBV3-2
j_call: TRBJ2-7
cdr3_nt: TGTGCCAGCAGTCGCAATAGCGGGGGTGGCACCTACGAGCAGTACTTC
cdr3_aa: CASSRNSGGGTYEQYF

d_call: -
clone_size: -
v_call: TRBV4-1
j_call: TRBJ1-2
cdr3_nt: TGCGCCAGCAGCCAAGGACCCGGGGGAGGGGCCGGAAACTATGGCTACACCTTC
cdr3_aa: CASSQGPGGGAGNYGYTF

d_call: TRBD2
clone_size: -
v_call: TRBV5-6
j_call: TRBJ2-3
cdr3_nt: TGTGCCAGCAGCTTGGGAAGCGGGGGGTTAGGAGATACGCAGTATTTT
cdr3_aa: CASSLGSGGLGDTQYF

d_call: -
clone_size: -
v_call: TRBV5-1
j_call: TRBJ2-5
cdr3_nt: TGCGCCAGCAGCTTGCTCGGCAGGGCAGAGACCCAGTACTTC
cdr3_aa: CASSLLGRAETQYF

d_call: -
clone_size: -
v_call: TRBV3-1/TRBV3-2
j_call: TRBJ1-2
cdr3_nt: TGTGCCAGCAGCCAAGGATTAAGTTCGAGAGGCTACACCTTC
cdr3_aa: CASSQGLSSRGYTF

d_call: TRBD1
clone_size: -
v_call: TRBV5-6
j_call: TRBJ1-2
cdr3_nt: TGTGCCAGCAGCTTGGGACAGGGGGCGCGGTTTACTAACTATGGCTACACCTTC
cdr3_aa: CASSLGQGARFTNYGYTF

d_call: -
clone_size: -
v_call: TRBV3-1/TRBV3-2
j_call: TRBJ1-3
cdr3_nt: TGTGCCAGCAGCCAAGATAGAGGGTTTTCTGGAAACACCATATATTTT
cdr3_aa: CASSQDRGFSGNTIYF

d_call: -
clone_size: once
v_call: TRBV6-5
j_call: TRBJ1-5
cdr3_nt: TGTGCCAGCAGAGACGGACAGTCCAATCAGCCCCAGCATTTT
cdr3_aa: CASRDGQSNQPQHF

d_call: TRBD1
clone_size: -
v_call: TRBV7-2
j_call: TRBJ2-1
cdr3_nt: TGTGCCAGCACTACGGACAGGGGCTATTACAATGAGCAGTTCTTC
cdr3_aa: CASTTDRGYYNEQFF

d_call: -
clone_size: -
v_call: TRBV6-5
j_call: TRBJ1-4
cdr3_nt: TGTGCCAGCAGAAAGGACAGAGCTAATGAAAAACTGTTTTTT
cdr3_aa: CASRKDRANEKLFF

d_call: -
clone_size: -
v_call: TRBV10-3
j_call: TRBJ2-1
cdr3_nt: TGTGCCATCAGTGACATAAACAGGGCCGGGGATGAGCAGTTCTTC
cdr3_aa: CAISDINRAGDEQFF

d_call: -
clone_size: -
v_call: TRBV29-1
j_call: TRBJ1-5
cdr3_nt: TGCAGCGTTGGGGGGGAGGACCAGCCCCAGCATTTT
cdr3_aa: CSVGGEDQPQHF

d_call: -
clone_size: -
v_call: TRBV5-8
j_call: TRBJ2-3
cdr3_nt: TGTGCCAGCAGCTACCTAAGACCAGGGGTCACAGATACGCAGTATTTT
cdr3_aa: CASSYLRPGVTDTQYF

d_call: -
clone_size: -
v_call: TRBV11-3
j_call: TRBJ2-1
cdr3_nt: TGTGCCAGCAGCTTAGATAGGAGCTCCTACAATGAGCAGTTCTTC
cdr3_aa: CASSLDRSSYNEQFF

d_call: -
clone_size: -
v_call: TRBV7-9
j_call: TRBJ1-5
cdr3_nt: TGTGCCAGCAGCTCAGACAGTCATAATCAGCCCCAGCATTTT
cdr3_aa: CASSSDSHNQPQHF

d_call: TRBD1
clone_size: -
v_call: TRBV7-8
j_call: TRBJ1-1
cdr3_nt: TGTGCCAGCAGCTTAAGGGACAGACTGAACACTGAAGCTTTCTTT
cdr3_aa: CASSLRDRLNTEAFF

d_call: -
clone_size: -
v_call: TRBV3-1/TRBV3-2
j_call: TRBJ2-5
cdr3_nt: TGTGCCAGCAGCCAGATGGGGCAGACCCAGTACTTC
cdr3_aa: CASSQMGQTQYF

d_call: -
clone_size: -
v_call: TRBV6-5
j_call: TRBJ2-7
cdr3_nt: TGTGCCAGCAGTTACTCCAATCCCTACGAGCAGTACTTC
cdr3_aa: CASSYSNPYEQYF

d_call: TRBD2
clone_size: -
v_call: TRBV7-8
j_call: TRBJ2-3
cdr3_nt: TGTGCCAGCAGCTTCGGGGGGACTGATACGCAGTATTTT
cdr3_aa: CASSFGGTDTQYF

d_call: TRBD1
clone_size: -
v_call: TRBV29-1
j_call: TRBJ1-6
cdr3_nt: TGCAGCGCCCATACAGGGGAATATAATTCACCCCTCCACTTT
cdr3_aa: CSAHTGEYNSPLHF

d_call: -
clone_size: -
v_call: TRBV12-3/TRBV12-4
j_call: TRBJ1-6
cdr3_nt: TGTGCCAGCAGTGCTACGGGGAATTCACCCCTCCACTTT
cdr3_aa: CASSATGNSPLHF

d_call: -
clone_size: once
v_call: TRBV5-1
j_call: TRBJ2-7
cdr3_nt: TGCGCCAGCAGCTTGGTGCCGAGAGACAGCTACGAGCAGTACTTC
cdr3_aa: CASSLVPRDSYEQYF

d_call: -
clone_size: -
v_call: TRBV7-3
j_call: TRBJ2-3
cdr3_nt: TGTGCCAGCAGCCGCGGGACAGACGCAGATACGCAGTATTTT
cdr3_aa: CASSRGTDADTQYF

d_call: TRBD1
clone_size: -
v_call: TRBV18
j_call: TRBJ1-1
cdr3_nt: TGTGCCAGCTCCCAGACAGGGGCTAGGAACACTGAAGCTTTCTTT
cdr3_aa: CASSQTGARNTEAFF

d_call: TRBD1
clone_size: -
v_call: TRBV7-2
j_call: TRBJ1-6
cdr3_nt: TGTGCCAGCAGCCACCTAGTAGATAGGGGGCGCATCTCACCCCTCCACTTT
cdr3_aa: CASSHLVDRGRISPLHF

d_call: TRBD1
clone_size: once
v_call: TRBV7-9
j_call: TRBJ1-6
cdr3_nt: TGTGCCAGCAGGGGGACAGGGCGGAATTCACCCCTCCACTTT
cdr3_aa: CASRGTGRNSPLHF